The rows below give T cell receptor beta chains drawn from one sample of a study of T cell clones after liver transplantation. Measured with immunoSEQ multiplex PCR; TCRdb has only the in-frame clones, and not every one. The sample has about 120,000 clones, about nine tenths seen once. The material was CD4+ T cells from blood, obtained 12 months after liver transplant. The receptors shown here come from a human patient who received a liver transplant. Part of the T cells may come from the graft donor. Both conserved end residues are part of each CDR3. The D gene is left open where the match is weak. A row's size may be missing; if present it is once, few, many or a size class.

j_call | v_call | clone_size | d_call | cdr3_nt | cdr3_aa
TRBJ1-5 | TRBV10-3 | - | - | TGTGCCATCAGTGCGGGGGCATCCCAGGGAATGAGCAATCAGCCCCAGCATTTT | CAISAGASQGMSNQPQHF
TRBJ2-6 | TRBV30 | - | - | TGTGCCTGGAGTATGGACTCTGGGGCCAACGTCCTGACTTTC | CAWSMDSGANVLTF
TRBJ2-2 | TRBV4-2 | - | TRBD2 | TGTGCCAGTCTTGGGGAAAGCGGGATTAGTTCGAACACCGGGGAGCTGTTTTTT | CASLGESGISSNTGELFF
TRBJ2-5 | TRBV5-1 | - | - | TGCGCCAGCAGCAGGGGTGGAGAGACCCAGTACTTC | CASSRGGETQYF
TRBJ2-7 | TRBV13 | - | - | TGTGCCAGCAGCTCCCGGGAGTCCTCCTACGAGCAGTACTTC | CASSSRESSYEQYF
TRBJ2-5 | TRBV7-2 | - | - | TGTGCCAGCAGCTTATCGGCCCTCCGGGAGACCCAGTACTTC | CASSLSALRETQYF
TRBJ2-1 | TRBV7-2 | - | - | TGTGCCAGCATCATGACGGGGAGAGGGTACAATGAGCAGTTCTTC | CASIMTGRGYNEQFF
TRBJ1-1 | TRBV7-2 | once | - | TGTGCCAGCAGCTTCTCCAGGGACACTGAAGCTTTCTTT | CASSFSRDTEAFF
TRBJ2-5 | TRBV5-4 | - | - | TGTGCCAGCAGCTTTCAAGAGACCCAGTACTTC | CASSFQETQYF
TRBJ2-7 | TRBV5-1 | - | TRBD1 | TGCGCCAGCAGCTTGGATATGGGGACAGGTGAACCCTACGAGCAGTACTTC | CASSLDMGTGEPYEQYF
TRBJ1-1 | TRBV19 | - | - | TGTGCCAGTAGTATAGGAAGGTCCACTGAAGCTTTCTTT | CASSIGRSTEAFF
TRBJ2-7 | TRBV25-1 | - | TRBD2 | TGTGCCAGCAGACCGGGGACTAGCGGGAGGGCCACCGAGCAGTACTTC | CASRPGTSGRATEQYF
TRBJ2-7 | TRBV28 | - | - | TGTGCCAGCTCGGTTCTCTACGAGCAGTACTTC | CASSVLYEQYF
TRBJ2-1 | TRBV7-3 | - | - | TGTGCCAGCAGCTTAATACCCAGCGTACCCTCCTACAATGAGCAGTTCTTC | CASSLIPSVPSYNEQFF
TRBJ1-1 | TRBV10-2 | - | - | TGCGCCAGCAGTGAGTCGAGACGGACCACTGAAGCTTTCTTT | CASSESRRTTEAFF
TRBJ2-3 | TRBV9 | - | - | TGTGCCAGCAGCGTAGACAGGGTTGAAGATACGCAGTATTTT | CASSVDRVEDTQYF
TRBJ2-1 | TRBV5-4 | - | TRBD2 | TGTGCCAGCAGCTTAGGACTAGCCACCTTCTCCTACAATGAGCAGTTCTTC | CASSLGLATFSYNEQFF
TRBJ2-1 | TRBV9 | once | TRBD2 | TGTGCCAGCAGCGTAGCTTTTGGGACTAGCGGATACAATGAGCAGTTCTTC | CASSVAFGTSGYNEQFF
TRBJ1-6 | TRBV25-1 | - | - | TGTGCCAGCAGTGAATACCCAGAGGGGACACCCCTCCACTTT | CASSEYPEGTPLHF
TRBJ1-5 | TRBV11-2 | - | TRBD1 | TGTGCCAGCAGCACAGGACAGGGGGGCAATCAGCCCCAGCATTTT | CASSTGQGGNQPQHF
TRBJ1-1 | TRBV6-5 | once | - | TGTGCCAGCAGTTACTCCATTCCCGGAGTACGGACTGAAGCTTTCTTT | CASSYSIPGVRTEAFF
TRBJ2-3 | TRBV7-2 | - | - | TGTGCCAGCTGCTCTCGGACTACAGATACGCAGTATTTT | CASCSRTTDTQYF
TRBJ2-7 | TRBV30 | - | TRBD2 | TGTGCCTGGAGTGCCATAAGGACTAGCGGGGTCTCTAGGAGCTCCTACGAGCAGTACTTC | CAWSAIRTSGVSRSSYEQYF
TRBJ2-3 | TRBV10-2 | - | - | TGCGCCAGCAGTGTAGGCCCCGGGGGAATTAGCACAGATACGCAGTATTTT | CASSVGPGGISTDTQYF
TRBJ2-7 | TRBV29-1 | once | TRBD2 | TGCAGCGTCCGTAGCGGGAGTCACGAGCAGTACTTC | CSVRSGSHEQYF
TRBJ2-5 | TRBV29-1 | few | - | TGCAGCGTTACGCTACCCGAGACCCAGTACTTC | CSVTLPETQYF
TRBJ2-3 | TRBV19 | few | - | TGTGCCAGTAGTATAGACCCATCGGGAACGCAGTATTTT | CASSIDPSGTQYF
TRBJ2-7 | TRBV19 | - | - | TGTGCCAGTAGCCGATTCCGGGAGAACTACGAGCAGTACTTC | CASSRFRENYEQYF